This TCR beta chain derives from a study of control samples from healthy donors and cancer patients. Sequencing was performed with immunoSEQ multiplex PCR; in TCRdb, only in-frame clones are kept and a portion is missing. The table records 70,000 or so clones, about 95% of them present only once. Trimming at V came to 4 bases and at J to 2 bases, leaving 17 bases not matched to a gene. The germline CDR1 and CDR2 sequences are LGHNA and YNFKEQ. The CDR3 is 19 amino acids. The clonotype originates from a woman between 40 and 55 years old in good health. V gene TRBV4-2 combines with J gene TRBJ2-5, with 9 bases fitting TRBD2. Sequencing was performed on blood. In DNA, the CDR3 is TGTGCCAGCAGCCGGGGGGGGCTAGCGGGGCCCCCCGTGCAAGAGACCCAGTACTTC. Translation gives CASSRGGLAGPPVQETQYF.